A single sample is the source of the 32 T cell receptor beta chains below, sequenced in a study of shared clonotypes between healthy human individuals. Produced via immunoSEQ multiplex PCR; TCRdb's table is partial and in-frame only. The data hold approximately 2,000,000 clones, with roughly 92% observed a single time. Source material: naive CD4+ T cells from PBMCs. Subset reported: CD45RA+ positively selected. The receptors come from a man between 18 and 35 years old in good health. Some clones in this sample may be carry-over from other donors' samples.

About this clone itself: Other DNA sequences in this specimen translate into the identical CDR3. The chain couples TRBV7-3 to TRBJ2-7; D is perhaps TRBD1 (6 bases). Deletions cut 5 bases from V and 3 bases from J, with 11 bases between. CDR1 is SGHTA and CDR2 is FQGTGA in the germline V gene. The CDR3 totals 13 residues. CDR3 bases: TGTGCCAGCAGCCGAAAAGGGGGCTACGAGCAGTACTTC. Translation gives CASSRKGGYEQYF.

The rearrangement uses TRBV19 and TRBJ2-1; D is unclear. V dropped 5 bases and J dropped 9 bases, with 14 bases sitting between them. The CDR3 runs to 13 residues. Germline V lookup: CDR1 LNHDA, CDR2 SQIVND (reference sequence). The CDR3 DNA follows: TGTGCCAGTAGTGTCGAGGCGGTGGGTGAGCAGTTCTTC. This sequence encodes CASSVEAVGEQFF.

This chain connects TRBV7-8 to TRBJ1-5; D uncertain. This CDR3 region has 13 residues. CDR1 and CDR2 from the germline V gene are SGHVS and FQNEAQ. V shed 0 bases and J shed 10 bases, with 10 bases lying between them. The CDR3 loop reads CASSLAPLAPQHF. Written as DNA, the CDR3 is TGTGCCAGCAGCTTAGCGCCGTTGGCTCCCCAGCATTTT.

The rearrangement joins TRBV18 to TRBJ2-7; D perhaps matches TRBD1 (5 bases). The germline V gene has CDR1 KGHSH and CDR2 LQKENI. With 4 bases removed from V and 6 bases from J, the gap between germline ends came to 19 bases. This CDR3 has 15 amino acids. Here the CDR3 reads CASSRKQEELGEQYF. In DNA form, the CDR3 reads TGTGCCAGCTCACGTAAACAGGAAGAATTAGGCGAGCAGTACTTC. The full variable domain, completed using reference TRBV18 and TRBJ2-7, is NAGVMQNPRHLVRRRGQEARLRCSPMKGHSHVYWYRQLPEEGLKFMVYLQKENIIDESGMPKERFSAEFPKEGPSILRIQQVVRGDSAAYFCASSRKQEELGEQYFGPGTRLTVT.

Remarks on this clone: This sample includes further DNA sequences coding for the same CDR3. This rearrangement joins TRBV4-2 to TRBJ2-1; weak D call: TRBD2 (6 bases). Trimming removed 4 bases from V and 8 bases from J, with 9 bases in between. The germline V gene encodes CDR1 LGHNA and CDR2 YNFKEQ. The CDR3 is made up of 12 amino acids. CDR3 sequence: CASSLSGDEQFF. CDR3 in DNA: TGTGCCAGCAGCCTGTCGGGGGATGAGCAGTTCTTC.

The rearrangement uses TRBV6-5 and TRBJ1-2, with TRBD1 matching over 8 bases. The CDR3 is 14 amino acids. The junction had 10 bases not matched to a gene; V was cut back by 6 bases and J by 7 bases. Germline V CDR1 and CDR2: MNHEY, SVGAGI. CDR3 sequence: CASRSTGAGFGYTF. The CDR3 DNA reads as TGTGCCAGCAGGTCGACAGGGGCAGGGTTTGGCTACACCTTC.

As DNA, the CDR3 is TGTGCCAGCAGCGAGGGCGGGAGAGGCAATCAGCCCCAGCATTTT. It translates to CASSEGGRGNQPQHF. The chain links TRBV25-1 to TRBJ1-5, with D unclear. The ends were cut back, 6 bases at V and 2 bases at J, with 14 bases in the middle. Germline values: CDR1 MGHDK, CDR2 SYGVNS. This CDR3 has 15 residues.

The chain joins TRBV4-1 to TRBJ1-1; D may be TRBD1 (5 bases). The CDR3 spans 15 residues. Trimming pared 0 bases from V and 10 bases from J, leaving 18 bases between. Germline lookup yields CDR1 MGHRA and CDR2 YSYEKL. The CDR3 sequence is CASSQEGVVQRRAFF. CDR3 DNA sequence: TGCGCCAGCAGCCAAGAGGGGGTAGTACAGCGACGAGCTTTCTTT.

This chain connects TRBV7-2 to TRBJ2-2, with TRBD1 matching 8 bases. Per the germline V gene, CDR1 is SGHTA and CDR2 is FQGNSA. The CDR3 spans 14 residues. The junction had 3 bases not matched to a gene; V was cut back by 2 bases and J by 7 bases. The CDR3 bases are TGTGCCAGCAGCTTAACAGGGGGAGACGGGGAGCTGTTTTTT. Protein product: CASSLTGGDGELFF.

The table lists this clone with a count of one. V usage is TRBV6-1 and J usage is TRBJ2-3; 8 bases align to TRBD1. Germline loops: CDR1 MNHNS, CDR2 SASEGT. This CDR3 has 15 residues. Germline trimming cut 5 bases from V and 0 bases from J; bases unmatched to any gene: 4. In DNA form, the CDR3 reads TGTGCCAGCAGTTCAGGGGGCTCAAGCACAGATACGCAGTATTTT. This gives the protein CASSSGGSSTDTQYF.

The chain combines TRBV19 with TRBJ2-2; 12 nucleotides align to TRBD2. The germline V gene has CDR1 LNHDA and CDR2 SQIVND (reference sequence). This CDR3 has 16 residues. Trimming at V came to 5 bases and at J to 6 bases, leaving 7 bases not matched to a gene. CDR3 loop: CASSPGASGRAGELFF. The CDR3 region has the DNA TGTGCCAGTAGTCCCGGTGCTAGCGGGAGGGCCGGGGAGCTGTTTTTT.

CDR3 bases: TGTGCCAGCTCACCAACCGCCGGGAGGGTCCCCGATACGCAGTATTTT. Protein: CASSPTAGRVPDTQYF. The chain combines TRBV18 with TRBJ2-3; 8 bases are a match to TRBD2. Germline values: CDR1 KGHSH, CDR2 LQKENI. V shed 2 bases, J shed 6 bases, and the junction held 10 bases outside the gene matches. This CDR3 comprises 16 residues.

V is TRBV27 and J is TRBJ2-2, with TRBD2 matching over 11 bases. V was pared by 6 bases and J by 3 bases, with 15 bases of the junction left unmatched. Germline CDR1 MNHEY, CDR2 SMNVEV (reference sequence). This CDR3 contains 19 residues. The CDR3 here is CASSLDRRVAGGDTGELFF. In DNA, the CDR3 is TGTGCCAGCAGCTTGGACAGAAGGGTAGCGGGAGGGGACACCGGGGAGCTGTTTTTT.

The chain is built from TRBV28 and TRBJ2-3; TRBD1 agrees at 7 bases. V was clipped by 0 bases and J by 7 bases; unmatched bases: 10. Looked up from germline, CDR1 is MDHEN and CDR2 is SYDVKM. This CDR3 comprises 16 residues. The CDR3 sequence is CASSLWGQTMIYTQYF. CDR3 nucleotide sequence: TGTGCCAGCAGTTTATGGGGACAGACGATGATTTATACGCAGTATTTT.

The rearrangement links TRBV27 to TRBJ2-2; TRBD1 aligns across 7 bases. The length of the CDR3 is 20 residues. With V trimmed by 6 bases and J by 0 bases, 19 bases remained unmatched. The germline V gene has CDR1 MNHEY and CDR2 SMNVEV (reference sequence). Here the CDR3 reads CASSDHKLGRTGANTGELFF. The DNA of the CDR3 is TGTGCCAGCAGCGACCACAAGTTGGGTAGGACAGGTGCGAACACCGGGGAGCTGTTTTTT.

This sequence joins TRBV6-5 and TRBJ2-7, with 7 positions matching TRBD1. The V and J ends lost 5 bases and 3 bases, in that order; junction bases with no gene match: 10. This CDR3 is built from 15 residues. Germline CDR1 MNHEY, CDR2 SVGAGI. In DNA form, the CDR3 reads TGTGCCAGCAGTCCCGGGCCGGGACAGTTCTACGAGCAGTACTTC. Translation: CASSPGPGQFYEQYF.

The chain employs TRBV18 and TRBJ1-4, with TRBD1 as a possible D gene (6 bases). The CDR3 length is 14 residues. Trimming removed 6 bases from V and 4 bases from J, with 12 bases in between. From germline, CDR1 is KGHSH and CDR2 LQKENI. CDR3 region: CASSRDRNNEKLFF. As DNA, the CDR3 is TGTGCCAGCTCTCGCGACAGGAATAATGAAAAACTGTTTTTT.

J is TRBJ1-2 and V is TRBV6-1; possible D gene TRBD1, 5 bases. The V and J ends lost 4 bases and 8 bases respectively, with 14 bases between them. CDR1 is MNHNS and CDR2 is SASEGT in the germline V gene. The CDR3 runs to 13 residues. The DNA for the CDR3 is TGTGCCAGCAGTGGCGGGCTTGGGGGGGGCTACACCTTC. Its protein product is CASSGGLGGGYTF.

The chain has TRBV5-1 and TRBJ1-1; TRBD1 is a possible D gene (5 bases). The CDR3 loop spans 17 amino acids. The germline V and J ends were trimmed by 0 bases and 4 bases, with 19 bases remaining between them. Germline V lookup: CDR1 SGHRS, CDR2 YFSETQ. The CDR3 sequence is CASSLARWGEGTTEAFF. The CDR3 coding sequence is TGCGCCAGCAGCTTGGCCCGGTGGGGCGAGGGTACCACTGAAGCTTTCTTT.

The chain combines TRBV5-1 with TRBJ2-1, with 7 positions matching TRBD1. Germline V gene data show CDR1 as SGHRS and CDR2 as YFSETQ. The CDR3 spans 14 residues. V lost 1 base, J lost 6 bases, and 4 bases stayed unmatched. CDR3 in DNA: TGCGCCAGCAGCTTGACAGGGGCGGGCAATGAGCAGTTCTTC. Its protein is CASSLTGAGNEQFF. The full variable domain, in which reference TRBV5-1 and TRBJ2-1 provide the parts outside the CDR3, is KAGVTQTPRYLIKTRGQQVTLSCSPISGHRSVSWYQQTPGQGLQFLFEYFSETQRNKGNFPGRFSGRQFSNSRSEMNVSTLELGDSALYLCASSLTGAGNEQFFGPGTRLTVL.

This chain connects TRBV7-3 to TRBJ2-5; D unclear. The CDR3 is 15 residues long. Germline V gives CDR1 SGHTA, CDR2 FQGTGA. Trimming pared 4 bases from V and 4 bases from J, leaving 16 bases between. The CDR3 DNA follows: TGTGCCAGCAGCTACGGTCCCCACTCCAGAGAGACCCAGTACTTC. Protein: CASSYGPHSRETQYF.

The chain's CDR3 is CASSAQGSSYNEQFF. CDR3 in DNA: TGTGCCAGCAGCGCGCAGGGAAGCTCCTACAATGAGCAGTTCTTC. The chain recombines TRBV7-9 with TRBJ2-1; D might be TRBD1 (5 bases). V was clipped by 5 bases and J by 0 bases, with 11 bases between them. Germline V gene data show CDR1 as SEHNR and CDR2 as FQNEAQ (reference sequence). The length of the CDR3 is 15 residues.

The chain has TRBV28 and TRBJ1-2; D is unclear. CDR3 length: 12 amino acids. V dropped 8 bases and J dropped 1 base, with 8 bases sitting between them. Germline lookup yields CDR1 MDHEN and CDR2 SYDVKM. The CDR3 protein is CASLTDNYGYTF. The CDR3 DNA is TGTGCCAGCCTTACAGATAACTATGGCTACACCTTC.

This clone was observed a single time. This chain connects TRBV30 to TRBJ2-7; 7 positions agree with TRBD2. V was clipped by 0 bases and J by 6 bases; unmatched bases: 8. This CDR3 comprises 14 residues. CDR1 is GTSNPN, CDR2 SVGIG, per germline (reference sequence). The CDR3: CAWSVRRETSEQYF. Here the CDR3 DNA reads TGTGCCTGGAGTGTACGGCGGGAGACCTCCGAGCAGTACTTC. Drawing the rest from reference TRBV30 and TRBJ2-7, the complete variable domain is SQTIHQWPATLVQPVGSPLSLECTVEGTSNPNLYWYRQAAGRGLQLLFYSVGIGQISSEVPQNLSASRPQDRQFILSSKKLLLSDSGFYLCAWSVRRETSEQYFGPGTRLTVT.

This clone has a single count. The identical CDR3 is also encoded by other nucleotide sequences in the sample. The chain combines TRBV11-3 with TRBJ2-3; D remains unclear. The CDR3 spans 12 residues. V lost 1 base to trimming and J lost 6 bases, with 5 bases between them. Per germline, CDR1 SGHNT and CDR2 YENEEA. The CDR3 protein is CASSLGGDTQYF. The CDR3 coding sequence is TGTGCCAGCAGCTTAGGGGGTGATACGCAGTATTTT.

Concerning this clone itself: The same CDR3 is also encoded by other DNA sequences in this sample. J is TRBJ1-1 and V is TRBV5-1, with no clear D. The length of the CDR3 is 14 residues. Deletions cut 0 bases from V and 1 base from J, with 7 bases between. Germline V gene data show CDR1 as SGHRS and CDR2 as YFSETQ. The DNA for the CDR3 is TGCGCCAGCAGCTTGGAGCCAGCGAACACTGAAGCTTTCTTT. Its translation: CASSLEPANTEAFF.

A few counts support this clone. The V call is TRBV15, the J call TRBJ1-2; weak D call: TRBD1 (6 bases). CDR1 LNHNV and CDR2 YYDKDF come from the germline V gene (reference sequence). The V end lost 4 bases, the J end lost 6 bases, and 18 bases lay between the germline ends. This CDR3 region has 15 residues. The CDR3 loop reads CATSTDKQGWDGYTF. CDR3 nucleotide sequence: TGTGCCACCAGCACCGATAAACAGGGTTGGGATGGCTACACCTTC.

This rearrangement joins TRBV7-9 to TRBJ1-1; D unresolved. CDR1 and CDR2 (germline): SEHNR, FQNEAQ (reference sequence). V was shortened by 3 bases and J by 1 base, with 6 bases between the two germline ends. This CDR3 spans 13 amino acids. The CDR3 sequence is CASSFSGNTEAFF. The CDR3 DNA is TGTGCCAGCAGCTTCTCAGGGAACACTGAAGCTTTCTTT.

The chain combines TRBV15 with TRBJ1-5, with D possibly matching TRBD1 (5 bases). The germline V gene encodes CDR1 LNHNV and CDR2 YYDKDF (reference sequence). V was clipped by 1 base and J by 7 bases, with 17 bases between them. This CDR3 is built from 16 residues. The CDR3 sequence is CATSRANRDLGQPQHF. In nucleotides, the CDR3 is TGTGCCACCAGCAGAGCCAACCGGGACCTCGGGCAGCCCCAGCATTTT.

This clone has only one observation. The chain carries TRBV28 and TRBJ1-4; D perhaps matches TRBD1 (6 bases). Trimming shortened V by 2 bases and J by 8 bases, and 15 bases separated the two germline ends. CDR3 size: 15 residues. Germline lookup yields CDR1 MDHEN and CDR2 SYDVKM. This CDR3 is CASSLIRGAREKLFF. CDR3 DNA sequence: TGTGCCAGCAGTTTAATAAGGGGGGCTAGGGAAAAACTGTTTTTT.

This clone was seen only once. The rearrangement joins TRBV5-1 to TRBJ1-2; 7 bases align to TRBD1. Germline lookup yields CDR1 SGHRS and CDR2 YFSETQ. This CDR3 is built from 14 residues. Unmatched junction bases numbered 3, after V lost 0 bases and J lost 4 bases. CDR3 loop: CASSLGHRGYGYTF. The DNA of the CDR3 is TGCGCCAGCAGCTTGGGGCACAGGGGCTATGGCTACACCTTC.

The chain employs TRBV6-1 and TRBJ1-1, with D uncertain. V was clipped by 3 bases and J by 1 base, with 9 bases between them. Germline CDR1 reads MNHNS; CDR2 reads SASEGT. This CDR3 spans 14 amino acids. The CDR3 DNA sequence: TGTGCCAGCAGTGATAGGGTTGCGAACACTGAAGCTTTCTTT. It codes for CASSDRVANTEAFF.